These T cell receptor beta chains were read from a single sample in a study of vaccination effects on CD4 cells after COVID-19. The antigens these receptors bind are not known. TCRdb's copy holds only in-frame clones and misses some; the assay was immunoSEQ multiplex PCR. Altogether about 20,000 clones are present, around three quarters being singletons, with the ten largest covering less than 9.5%. The source was CD4+ T cells from PBMCs cultured with HCoV-NL63 spike peptides, collected before COVID-19 vaccination. The origin of the receptors is a human donor who received a COVID-19 vaccine. CDR3s include the opening cysteine and the closing phenylalanine or tryptophan. A D gene is named only where the DNA matches it firmly. Clone size is stated in some rows and not others, as once, few, many or a class when expanded.

J: TRBJ2-5; V: TRBV2; D: TRBD1; size: .; CDR3: CASTFLLRGYQETQYF; DNA: TGTGCCAGCACCTTTCTGCTCAGGGGGTACCAAGAGACCCAGTACTTC
J: TRBJ2-1; V: TRBV27; D: TRBD1; size: once; CDR3: CASSTEYTGTGGNNEQFF; DNA: TGTGCCAGCAGTACAGAATATACCGGGACAGGGGGAAACAATGAGCAGTTCTTC
J: TRBJ1-1; V: TRBV7-9; D: TRBD1; size: few; CDR3: CASSSQGGLTEAFF; DNA: TGTGCCAGCAGCTCCCAGGGGGGGTTAACTGAAGCTTTCTTT
J: TRBJ1-3; V: TRBV7-6; D: .; size: .; CDR3: CASSLPSVSGNTIYF; DNA: TGTGCCAGCAGCCTCCCTTCGGTCTCTGGAAACACCATATATTTT
J: TRBJ1-5; V: TRBV27; D: .; size: few; CDR3: CASSRDALRPQHF; DNA: TGTGCCAGCAGCCGGGACGCACTGCGGCCCCAGCATTTT
J: TRBJ2-3; V: TRBV7-8; D: .; size: .; CDR3: CASTSHGGLTDTQYF; DNA: TGTGCCAGCACCTCCCACGGAGGACTCACAGATACGCAGTATTTT
J: TRBJ1-1; V: TRBV18; D: .; size: .; CDR3: CASSLRTDTEAFF; DNA: TGTGCCAGCTCACTGCGGACAGATACTGAAGCTTTCTTT
J: TRBJ1-5; V: TRBV5-1; D: TRBD1; size: few; CDR3: CASSLGDRQGGQPQHF; DNA: TGCGCCAGCAGCTTGGGGGACAGGCAAGGAGGACAGCCCCAGCATTTT
J: TRBJ2-1; V: TRBV29-1; D: TRBD2; size: .; CDR3: CSARQTSGSGNEQFF; DNA: TGCAGCGCAAGACAAACTAGCGGGAGCGGGAATGAGCAGTTCTTC
J: TRBJ2-3; V: TRBV24-1; D: .; size: .; CDR3: CATSGSIDTQYF; DNA: TGTGCCACCAGTGGTAGCATCGATACGCAGTATTTT
J: TRBJ1-1; V: TRBV3-1/TRBV3-2; D: TRBD1; size: .; CDR3: CASSHLRVRGSTEAFF; DNA: TGTGCCAGCAGCCATCTCAGGGTCAGGGGGTCCACTGAAGCTTTCTTT
J: TRBJ2-7; V: TRBV19; D: TRBD2; size: .; CDR3: CASSIAPSSGISYEQYF; DNA: TGTGCCAGTAGTATAGCCCCGTCTAGCGGGATCTCCTACGAGCAGTACTTC
J: TRBJ1-1; V: TRBV9; D: .; size: .; CDR3: CASSATVGTEAFF; DNA: TGTGCCAGCAGCGCTACGGTCGGCACTGAAGCTTTCTTT
J: TRBJ2-1; V: TRBV19; D: TRBD1; size: .; CDR3: CASRIGQAQGEQFF; DNA: TGTGCCAGTAGGATAGGACAGGCACAGGGTGAGCAGTTCTTC
J: TRBJ2-2; V: TRBV19; D: .; size: once; CDR3: CASSISAANTGELFF; DNA: TGTGCCAGTAGTATATCAGCGGCGAACACCGGGGAGCTGTTTTTT
J: TRBJ1-6; V: TRBV2; D: .; size: .; CDR3: CASSEEYSSPLHF; DNA: TGTGCCAGCAGTGAAGAGTACAGCTCACCCCTCCACTTT
J: TRBJ1-4; V: TRBV20-1; D: .; size: .; CDR3: CSASSGNTNEKLFF; DNA: TGCAGTGCTAGTTCCGGGAATACTAATGAAAAACTGTTTTTT
J: TRBJ1-1; V: TRBV5-1; D: .; size: once; CDR3: CASSLGVNTEAFF; DNA: TGCGCCAGCAGCCTGGGGGTGAACACTGAAGCTTTCTTT
J: TRBJ1-1; V: TRBV19; D: TRBD1; size: .; CDR3: CASSAQGTGVVNTEAFF; DNA: TGTGCCAGTAGTGCGCAAGGGACAGGGGTTGTGAACACTGAAGCTTTCTTT
J: TRBJ1-2; V: TRBV6-6; D: TRBD1; size: .; CDR3: CARGSRGRNYGYTF; DNA: TGTGCCCGGGGTAGCAGGGGGAGAAACTATGGCTACACCTTC
J: TRBJ2-1; V: TRBV19; D: TRBD2; size: .; CDR3: CASSIPSGILYNEQFF; DNA: TGTGCCAGTAGTATTCCCAGCGGGATTCTATACAATGAGCAGTTCTTC
J: TRBJ1-1; V: TRBV2; D: .; size: .; CDR3: CASNLNENTEAFF; DNA: TGTGCCAGCAACCTTAACGAGAACACTGAAGCTTTCTTT
J: TRBJ1-4; V: TRBV5-1; D: .; size: .; CDR3: CASSLSHANEKLFF; DNA: TGCGCCAGCAGCCTGTCACACGCTAATGAAAAACTGTTTTTT
J: TRBJ2-4; V: TRBV5-4; D: TRBD2; size: .; CDR3: CASSPPGGGSDIQYF; DNA: TGTGCCAGCAGCCCACCGGGGGGTGGGTCGGACATTCAGTACTTC
J: TRBJ1-4; V: TRBV27; D: .; size: .; CDR3: CASSFQGMNEKLFF; DNA: TGTGCCAGCAGTTTTCAGGGGATGAATGAAAAACTGTTTTTT